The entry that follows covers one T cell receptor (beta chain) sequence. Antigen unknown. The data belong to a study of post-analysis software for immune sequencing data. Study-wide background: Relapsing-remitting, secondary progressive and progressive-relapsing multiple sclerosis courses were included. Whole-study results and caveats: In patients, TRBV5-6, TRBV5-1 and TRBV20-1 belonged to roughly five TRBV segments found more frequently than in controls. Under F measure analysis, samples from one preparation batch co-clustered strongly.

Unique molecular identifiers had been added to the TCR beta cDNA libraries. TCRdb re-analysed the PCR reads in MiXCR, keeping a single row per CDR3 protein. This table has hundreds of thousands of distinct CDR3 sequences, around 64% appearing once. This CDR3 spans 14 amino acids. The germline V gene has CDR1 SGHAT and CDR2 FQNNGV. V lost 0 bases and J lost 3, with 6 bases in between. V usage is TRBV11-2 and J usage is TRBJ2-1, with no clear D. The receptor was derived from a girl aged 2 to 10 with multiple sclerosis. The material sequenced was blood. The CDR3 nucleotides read TGTGCCAGCAGCTTAGAAAACAGCTACAATGAGCAGTTCTTC. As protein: CASSLENSYNEQFF.